The 16 T cell receptor beta chains listed next were all sequenced from one sample in a study of T cells in women clearing cervical HPV infection. Profiling relied on immunoSEQ multiplex PCR, and the TCRdb table lists in-frame clones only, not all of them. The sample has more than 30,000 clones. Sequences were obtained from blood buffy coat. The receptors derive from a woman between 18 and 69 years old with a cervical HPV16 infection that either progressed to CIN3+ or cleared (not recorded which).

Concerning this clone: The CDR3 end is not reached by the read, which stops 3 residues before it; the germline J gene fills it in. The chain joins TRBV12-3 or TRBV12-4 to TRBJ1-6; possibly TRBD1 for D (6 bases). With 2 bases removed from V and 10 bases from J, the gap between germline ends came to 15 bases. The CDR3 length is 15 residues. The covered CDR3 bases are TGTGCCAGCAGTTTAATTCAGGAAAGGGGGTCACCC. Translated, it gives CASSLIQERGSP. The full CDR3 protein is CASSLIQERGSPLHF.

In regard to this clone: The DNA ends 3 residues before the CDR3 does, and the rest of the CDR3 is filled in from the germline J gene. The chain carries TRBV12-3 or TRBV12-4 and TRBJ1-1; no clear D. Trimming removed 1 base from V and 6 bases from J, with 15 bases in between. This CDR3 region has 15 residues. The sequenced part of the CDR3 DNA is TGTGCCAGCAGTTTAGTCGGGTTGGTTGTGGCTGAA. Translating gives CASSLVGLVVAE. The whole CDR3 is CASSLVGLVVAEAFF.

As concerns this clone: From the germline J gene comes the end of the CDR3, since the read stops 3 residues before it. V is TRBV30 and J is TRBJ1-2; TRBD1 might be the D (6 bases). Germline-derived CDR1 and CDR2 are GTSNPN and SVGIG (reference sequence). V dropped 4 bases and J dropped 3 bases, with 15 bases sitting between them. This CDR3 has 14 amino acids. This CDR3 reads CAWTGEGRDYGYTF. Incomplete CDR3 DNA: TGTGCCTGGACAGGGGAGGGGAGAGACTATGGC.

As for this clone: Its ends do not fully match the called genes, so a read error is possible. The sequenced fragment ends 3 residues before the CDR3 boundary, so the rest is inferred from the germline J gene. The genes are TRBV4-2 and TRBJ2-1, with D possibly TRBD1 on 6 matching bases. Germline loops: CDR1 LGHNA, CDR2 YNFKEQ. This CDR3 spans 16 amino acids. CDR3 DNA (partial): TGCGCCAGCAGCACCAGGGACACCAGCTCCTACAATGAG. Its protein product is CASSTRDTSSYNE. The whole CDR3 protein is CASSTRDTSSYNEQFF.

With regard to this clone: One junction end does not reproduce the germline sequence, and a read error may be involved. The DNA ends 3 residues before the CDR3 does, and the rest of the CDR3 is filled in from the germline J gene. The V and J genes are TRBV19 and TRBJ2-3; TRBD2 aligns across 8 bases. The germline V gene has CDR1 LNHDA and CDR2 SQIVND (reference sequence). CDR3 length: 15 amino acids. The CDR3: CASSIERENTYTQYF. The sequenced CDR3 bases are TGTGCCAGTAGTATTGAGCGGGAGAACACATATACG.

As regards this clone: Read coverage stops 3 residues before the CDR3 terminus; the germline J gene supplies the remainder. This chain links TRBV12-3 or TRBV12-4 with TRBJ1-1, with D unresolved. The CDR3 runs to 13 residues. Incomplete CDR3 DNA: TGTGCCAGCAGTTTAGCGCGCGGAAACCAA. Translated, it gives CASSLARGNQ. The complete CDR3 reads CASSLARGNQAFF.

Concerning this clone: The read terminates 3 residues before the CDR3 end, so the remaining end is supplied by the germline J gene. The chain combines TRBV2 with TRBJ1-2; 7 bases are a match to TRBD1. Germline CDR1 reads SNHLY; CDR2 reads FYNNEI. The V gene end was trimmed by 8 bases and the J gene end by 5 bases; junction bases not matched to a gene: 8. The CDR3 runs 13 residues. CDR3 sequence: CASGEGGEYGYTF. The CDR3 DNA, read in part, is TGTGCCAGCGGCGAAGGGGGCGAGTATGGC.

As to this clone: The read ends 3 residues early relative to the CDR3; the germline J gene fills the gap. V gene TRBV7-9 combines with J gene TRBJ1-2; 8 positions match TRBD1. Germline loops: CDR1 SEHNR, CDR2 FQNEAQ (reference sequence). CDR3 length equals 14 residues. CDR3 DNA (partial): TGTGCCAGCAGCACCGGACAGGGTGAATGGGGC. This encodes CASSTGQGEWG. The CDR3, in full, reads CASSTGQGEWGYTF. Looking up the rest from reference TRBV7-9 and TRBJ1-2 gives the full variable domain: DTGVSQNPRHKITKRGQNVTFRCDPISEHNRLYWYRQTLGQGPEFLTYFQNEAQLEKSRLLSDRFSAERPKGSFSTLEIQRTEQGDSAMYLCASSTGQGEWGYTFGSGTRLTVV.

Details on this clone: The read terminates 3 residues ahead of where the CDR3 ends, so the germline J gene completes it. The chain joins TRBV19 to TRBJ2-2, with D perhaps matching TRBD1 (5 bases). Germline V CDR1 and CDR2: LNHDA, SQIVND (reference sequence). V gave up 2 bases and J gave up 4 bases, with 8 bases separating them. The CDR3 sequence is 14 residues long. CDR3 sequence: CASSIFRVTGELFF. Partial CDR3 DNA: TGTGCCAGTAGTATATTCAGGGTCACCGGGGAG.

With regard to this clone: Read sequence stops 3 residues before the CDR3 end, and the germline J gene provides the missing end. The chain links TRBV7-6 to TRBJ2-5; TRBD1 aligns across 12 bases. J lost 4 bases, V lost 1 base, and 10 bases had no gene match. The CDR3 covers 18 residues. CDR1 is SGHVS and CDR2 is FNYEAQ in the germline V gene. The CDR3 loop is CASSLGGTGGAVRETQYF. The sequenced CDR3 bases are TGTGCCAGCAGCTTAGGTGGGACAGGGGGCGCGGTTCGAGAGACC.

About this clone: The DNA ends 3 residues before the CDR3 does, and the rest of the CDR3 is filled in from the germline J gene. This chain uses TRBV9 with TRBJ1-4; no clear D. In germline, CDR1 is SGDLS, CDR2 YYNGEE. This CDR3 is built from 12 residues. Trimming removed 5 bases from V and 7 bases from J, with 9 bases in between. CDR3 DNA (partial): TGTGCCAGCAGGGGCTACGGTGAAAAA. It specifies CASRGYGEK. The whole CDR3 is CASRGYGEKLFF. The full variable domain, its missing parts supplied by reference TRBV9 and TRBJ1-4, is DSGVTQTPKHLITATGQRVTLRCSPRSGDLSVYWYQQSLDQGLQFLIQYYNGEERAKGNILERFSAQQFPDLHSELNLSSLELGDSALYFCASRGYGEKLFFGSGTQLSVL.

A note on this clone: The read gets to within 3 residues of the CDR3 end, and the germline J gene fills in the rest. The chain employs TRBV6-2 or TRBV6-3 and TRBJ1-5, with 7 nucleotides matching TRBD1. V was clipped by 2 bases and J by 6 bases; unmatched bases: 10. Germline-derived CDR1 and CDR2 are MNHEY and SVGEGT. The CDR3 loop spans 16 amino acids. The CDR3 region is CASSYPLDRTPQPQHF. The DNA read from the CDR3 is TGTGCCAGCAGTTACCCCTTGGACAGGACCCCTCAGCCC.

Concerning this clone: The read ends 3 residues early relative to the CDR3; the germline J gene fills the gap. The chain has TRBV7-2 and TRBJ1-2, with TRBD1 matching 8 bases. Germline trimming cut 3 bases from V and 1 base from J; bases unmatched to any gene: 1. The V gene's germline CDR1 is SGHTA and CDR2 FQGNSA. CDR3 size: 14 residues. The CDR3 is CASSLTGVNYGYTF. CDR3 bases read: TGTGCCAGCAGCTTGACAGGGGTTAACTATGGC.

About this clone itself: Coverage ceases 3 residues before the CDR3 finishes, and the germline J gene fills in the end. Within the sample, other DNA sequences also encode this same CDR3. The V gene is TRBV20-1, the J gene TRBJ2-7; TRBD2 aligns across 10 bases. The germline gives CDR1 DFQATT, CDR2 SNEGSKA (reference sequence). V shed 0 bases, J shed 2 bases, and the junction held 4 bases outside the gene matches. This CDR3 comprises 15 residues. CDR3 bases read: TGCAGTGCTAGAGATCCCGGACTAGCGGCCTACGAG. This codes for CSARDPGLAAYE. The full CDR3 is CSARDPGLAAYEQYF.

With respect to this clone: From the germline J gene comes the end of the CDR3, since the read stops 3 residues before it. The chain has TRBV10-2 and TRBJ2-2; the match to TRBD1 covers 7 bases. V was clipped by 7 bases and J by 2 bases; unmatched bases: 10. There are 16 residues in the CDR3. Germline V gives CDR1 WSHSY, CDR2 SAAADI. The sequenced CDR3 bases are TGCGCCAGCACCGATCCGGGACAGCTTAACACCGGGGAG. Its translation is CASTDPGQLNTGE. The entire CDR3 is CASTDPGQLNTGELFF.

Of note for this clone: From the germline J gene comes the end of the CDR3, since the read stops 3 residues before it. The V and J genes are TRBV5-4 and TRBJ1-2; weak D call: TRBD1 (6 bases). The CDR3 is 14 residues long. V was cut by 4 bases and J by 4 bases, with 14 bases left in between. Germline loops: CDR1 SGHNT, CDR2 YYREEE (reference sequence). CDR3 loop: CASSHLGGIYGYTF. Incomplete CDR3 DNA: TGTGCCAGCAGCCATCTAGGGGGTATCTATGGC.